The 11 T cell receptor beta chains below come from one sample, sequenced in a study of human thymus T cells (TCRdb year 2020). Thymus tissue was collected as surgical resects that were removed during corrective cardiac surgery. The protocol used for the library was the immunoSEQ multiplex PCR assay. TCRdb provides this immuneACCESS table in a form limited to in-frame rearrangements. Some clones are lacking; in checked studies, under half of them reflect an unresolved V gene, and why the rest are absent is not known. The sample includes 75,000 to 90,000 clones, with 96% observed a single time. 0.031% of the sample belongs to the ten largest clones. Sequencing used thymus tissue. The receptor set was obtained from a boy younger than two with a congenital heart defect but otherwise immunologically healthy.

The chain has TRBV7-9 and TRBJ2-3, with D unresolved. Trimming cost V 4 bases and J 1 base, with 9 bases left between them. This CDR3 contains 14 residues. Germline CDR1 and CDR2: SEHNR and FQNEAQ (reference sequence). CDR3 coding DNA: TGTGCCAGCAGCTATACTTTGGGCACAGATACGCAGTATTTT. It codes for CASSYTLGTDTQYF.

The chain links TRBV5-6 to TRBJ2-4, with a tentative D call TRBD1 (5 bases). The germline gives CDR1 SGHDT, CDR2 YYEEEE. This CDR3 has 13 amino acids. Between the trimmed V and J ends, which lost 0 bases and 4 bases, there was a span of 5 bases. The CDR3 sequence: CASSLGQKNIQYF. CDR3 nucleotide sequence: TGTGCCAGCAGCTTGGGACAGAAAAACATTCAGTACTTC.

This clone was detected a few times. The chain combines TRBV27 with TRBJ2-2, with 7 positions matching TRBD2. The germline V gene encodes CDR1 MNHEY and CDR2 SMNVEV (reference sequence). V lost 2 bases to trimming and J lost 2 bases; unmatched junction nucleotides: 5. The CDR3 contains 16 residues. CDR3 sequence: CASSLGTTPNTGELFF. The CDR3 DNA follows: TGTGCCAGCAGTTTAGGGACTACTCCTAACACCGGGGAGCTGTTTTTT.

The rearrangement uses TRBV7-2 and TRBJ2-2, with 7 nucleotides matching TRBD2. From germline, CDR1 is SGHTA and CDR2 FQGNSA. V gave up 5 bases and J gave up 0 bases; unmatched junction bases: 6. The CDR3 runs 16 residues. CDR3 protein: CASSPPGLANTGELFF. CDR3 DNA sequence: TGTGCCAGCAGCCCCCCAGGACTAGCGAACACCGGGGAGCTGTTTTTT.

The chain has TRBV5-1 and TRBJ2-7; TRBD2 is a possible D gene (6 bases). Germline values: CDR1 SGHRS, CDR2 YFSETQ. The V gene lost 4 bases and the J gene lost 6 bases, with 23 bases spanning the gap. The CDR3 runs to 16 residues. The CDR3 bases are TGCGCCAGCAGCCCCAACCGGGACTTAAACCCCTCCGAGCAGTACTTC. This translates into CASSPNRDLNPSEQYF.

The V call is TRBV4-2, the J call TRBJ2-1; 7 bases match TRBD1. CDR1 is LGHNA and CDR2 is YNFKEQ in the germline V gene. V was clipped by 0 bases and J by 7 bases; unmatched bases: 15. The CDR3 spans 18 residues. The CDR3 coding sequence is TGTGCCAGCAGCCAAGAATACGAAATTACTACAGGGGAAAATGAGCAGTTCTTC. This encodes CASSQEYEITTGENEQFF.

The V gene is TRBV28, the J gene TRBJ2-7; D gene ambiguous. Germline loops: CDR1 MDHEN, CDR2 SYDVKM. The CDR3 totals 17 residues. Trimming removed 3 bases from V and 2 bases from J, with 20 bases in between. CDR3 protein: CASSFRHRTGRTYEQYF. CDR3 DNA: TGTGCCAGCAGTTTTCGACACCGAACTGGGCGGACCTACGAGCAGTACTTC.

The chain combines TRBV30 with TRBJ1-1; tentative D call: TRBD1 (6 bases). The V gene's germline CDR1 is GTSNPN and CDR2 SVGIG (reference sequence). Trimming took 5 bases from V and 4 from J, leaving 8 bases between them. This CDR3 comprises 11 residues. The CDR3, as DNA: TGTGCCTGGCAGGGGAGCACTGAAGCTTTCTTT. Translation gives CAWQGSTEAFF.

The chain joins TRBV2 to TRBJ2-7; 7 nucleotides align to TRBD1. The CDR3 extends over 15 amino acids. Trimming at V came to 6 bases and at J to 3 bases, leaving 11 bases not matched to a gene. Germline V gene lookup returns CDR1 SNHLY and CDR2 FYNNEI. The chain's CDR3 is CASRIRQGHLYEQYF. The CDR3 region has the DNA TGTGCCAGCAGAATCCGACAGGGACACCTCTACGAGCAGTACTTC.

The J gene is TRBJ2-1, the V gene TRBV4-2; 8 bases agree with TRBD2. Germline V gene sequence: CDR1 LGHNA, CDR2 YNFKEQ. This CDR3 contains 14 residues. V shed 4 bases, J shed 14 bases, and the junction held 13 bases outside the gene matches. This CDR3 reads CASSPGTRGRYEFF. The CDR3, as DNA: TGTGCCAGCAGCCCCGGGACTAGGGGTCGGTACGAGTTCTTC.

This chain connects TRBV28 to TRBJ2-7; 9 nucleotides agree with TRBD1. V lost 3 bases and J lost 3; bases outside the gene matches: 6. This CDR3 comprises 15 residues. Germline V gene lookup returns CDR1 MDHEN and CDR2 SYDVKM. As DNA, the CDR3 is TGTGCCAGCAGTTTCAGACAGGGGGGAATCTACGAGCAGTACTTC. Translation: CASSFRQGGIYEQYF.